Below, 10 T cell receptor beta chains from the same sample are listed, as sequenced in a study of T cells in Graves' hyperthyroidism and ophthalmopathy. The CDR3 regions of TCR beta were amplified from RNA transcripts. An initial round of RT-PCR targeting the TCR CDR3 relied on the HTBI primer set. TCRdb recomputed calls from the multiplex PCR reads with MiXCR, one row per CDR3 protein. Of 400,000 to 500,000 distinct CDR3 sequences listed, approximately 14% are singletons. Input material: blood. These receptors originate from a man between 18 and 35 years old with Graves' ophthalmopathy.

The chain has TRBV4-1 and TRBJ1-5; TRBD1 might be the D (5 bases). Germline lookup yields CDR1 MGHRA and CDR2 YSYEKL. The CDR3 contains 16 residues. V was clipped by 4 bases and J by 3 bases, with 16 bases between them. The CDR3 sequence is CASSLRIGANNQPQHF. CDR3 in DNA: TGCGCCAGCAGCCTCAGGATAGGGGCCAACAATCAGCCCCAGCATTTT.

The rearrangement uses TRBV6-1 and TRBJ1-5; D is unresolved. V lost 3 bases to trimming and J lost 6 bases, with 12 bases between them. The germline V gene has CDR1 MNHNS and CDR2 SASEGT. CDR3 length equals 14 residues. The CDR3: CASSDWSTGQPQHF. The DNA of the CDR3 is TGTGCCAGCAGTGATTGGTCGACGGGTCAGCCCCAGCATTTT.

This clonotype has at least ten counts. This chain joins TRBV30 and TRBJ2-7, with D possibly matching TRBD1 (5 bases). Germline V CDR1 and CDR2: GTSNPN, SVGIG (reference sequence). There are 14 residues in the CDR3. Trimming stripped 5 bases from V and 3 bases from J, with 17 bases between. CDR3 sequence reads: CAWAPLRQLYEQYF. CDR3 nucleotide sequence: TGTGCCTGGGCCCCTTTGAGACAGCTCTACGAGCAGTACTTC.

The table lists this clonotype with many counts. This rearrangement joins TRBV11-2 to TRBJ2-3, with 7 bases lining up with TRBD2. The trim removed 4 bases at V and 2 bases at J, leaving 9 bases unmatched. The CDR3 is 16 amino acids. CDR1 SGHAT and CDR2 FQNNGV come from the germline V gene. The CDR3 region has the DNA TGTGCCAGCAGCTCTGGACTAGTATTCATCACAGATACGCAGTATTTT. It codes for CASSSGLVFITDTQYF.

This clonotype has a count of ten or more. The chain couples TRBV2 to TRBJ2-3, with 8 bases identical to TRBD2. The CDR3 is 14 residues long. CDR1 is SNHLY, CDR2 FYNNEI, per germline. With 4 bases clipped from V and 0 bases from J, the junction kept 0 bases outside the gene matches. The chain's CDR3 is CASSGGRSTDTQYF. In nucleotides, the CDR3 is TGTGCCAGCAGTGGCGGGAGGAGCACAGATACGCAGTATTTT. Drawing the rest from reference TRBV2 and TRBJ2-3, the complete variable domain is EPEVTQTPSHQVTQMGQEVILRCVPISNHLYFYWYRQILGQKVEFLVSFYNNEISEKSEIFDDQFSVERPDGSNFTLKIRSTKLEDSAMYFCASSGGRSTDTQYFGPGTRLTVL.

There are many counts of this clonotype. The rearrangement uses TRBV2 and TRBJ2-1, with TRBD2 matching 9 bases. The CDR3 consists of 17 residues. Trimming cost V 0 bases and J 4 bases; bases outside gene matches: 7. Germline values: CDR1 SNHLY, CDR2 FYNNEI. The DNA of the CDR3 is TGTGCCAGCAGTGAAGCGGGTGCGGGAGGGAATTACAATGAGCAGTTCTTC. It codes for CASSEAGAGGNYNEQFF. The full variable domain, completed using reference TRBV2 and TRBJ2-1, is EPEVTQTPSHQVTQMGQEVILRCVPISNHLYFYWYRQILGQKVEFLVSFYNNEISEKSEIFDDQFSVERPDGSNFTLKIRSTKLEDSAMYFCASSEAGAGGNYNEQFFGPGTRLTVL.

This clonotype has more than one count but fewer than ten. The V and J genes are TRBV6-5 and TRBJ1-2; D gene ambiguous. V was shortened by 0 bases and J by 8 bases, with 16 bases between the two germline ends. The CDR3 is 15 residues long. Germline values: CDR1 MNHEY, CDR2 SVGAGI. For the CDR3, the DNA is TGTGCCAGCAGTTACTCGCCCGGCGGCTTTGAGGGCTACACCTTC. Its protein is CASSYSPGGFEGYTF.

This clonotype showed up many times. The chain combines TRBV5-1 with TRBJ2-2; 13 nucleotides match TRBD2. V shed 5 bases, J shed 4 bases, and the junction held 5 bases outside the gene matches. Germline loops: CDR1 SGHRS, CDR2 YFSETQ. The CDR3 sequence is 16 residues long. The CDR3 protein is CASSSGTSGVTGELFF. In DNA form, the CDR3 reads TGCGCCAGCAGTTCCGGGACTAGCGGGGTCACCGGGGAGCTGTTTTTT.

Points on this clonotype: A much larger clone is a single base away; this may be a read error. The rearrangement joins TRBV7-2 to TRBJ2-6; 9 nucleotides agree with TRBD1. Germline V gene sequence: CDR1 SGHTA, CDR2 FQGNSA. J was trimmed by 4 bases and V by 5 bases; bases with no gene match: 15. This CDR3 contains 19 residues. This chain's CDR3 is CASSRRSIGTGSGANVLTF. As DNA, the CDR3 is TGTGCCAGCAGCCGTAGAAGTATCGGGACAGGGAGCGGGGCCAACGTCCTGACTTTC.

Points on this clonotype: This may stem from a read error, because a much larger clone lies one nucleotide away. The chain uses TRBV30 and TRBJ2-1; D is ambiguous. The V gene's germline CDR1 is GTSNPN and CDR2 SVGIG (reference sequence). CDR3 size: 11 residues. Trimming left V 2 bases short and J 10 bases short, with 9 bases between. The CDR3 loop is CAWSYLYEQFF. DNA of the CDR3: TGTGCCTGGAGTTATCTGTACGAGCAGTTCTTC.